This TCR beta chain stems from a study of blood T cell repertoires in COVID-19. The wider study: Sites in the United States, Italy and Spain provided acute and convalescent COVID-19 samples. The analysed material was cDNA or gDNA that came from T cells, B-cell-depleted T cells, or PBMCs.

In the authors' methods: Using reference gene primer amplification, nucleated cell counts were estimated. TCRdb's table, derived via immunoSEQ multiplex PCR, lists solely in-frame clones and lacks some. The V and J calls and clone size were taken over from that table, and D and trimming were inferred from the DNA. The sample has 150,000 to 200,000 clones, about 86% seen once. Germline values: CDR1 SNHLY, CDR2 FYNNEI. The CDR3 totals 13 residues. Trimming took off 7 bases at V and 6 bases at J, with 15 bases between the two ends. The clonotype comes from a man between 60 and 70 years old with acute or convalescent COVID-19. The sequenced sample consisted of peripheral blood. The J gene is TRBJ1-2, the V gene TRBV2; possibly TRBD1 for D (5 bases). The CDR3 sequence is CASNPGGNHGYTF. The CDR3 DNA sequence: TGTGCCAGCAACCCGGGGGGAAACCATGGCTACACCTTC. Drawing the rest from reference TRBV2 and TRBJ1-2, the complete variable domain is EPEVTQTPSHQVTQMGQEVILRCVPISNHLYFYWYRQILGQKVEFLVSFYNNEISEKSEIFDDQFSVERPDGSNFTLKIRSTKLEDSAMYFCASNPGGNHGYTFGSGTRLTVV.